This TCR beta chain was identified during a study of blood T cell repertoires in COVID-19. The wider study: The United States, Italy and Spain were the sources of the acute and convalescent COVID-19 samples.

CDR1 and CDR2 (germline): SNHLY, FYNNEI. The CDR3 contains 15 residues. V shed 6 bases and J 6 bases; nucleotides not matched to a gene: 9. Individuals aged about 18 to 89 years were recruited from 24 US areas. Cohort allocation depended upon clinical history that participants reported. The assay was immunoSEQ multiplex PCR, and TCRdb's table has in-frame clones only and misses some. The sample lists some 420,000 clones, 80% to 90% occurring once. Details on this clone: Other DNA sequences in the same sample also yield this CDR3.

The sequenced material came from PBMCs or T cells enriched from blood (not recorded which). This sequence was found in a man aged 30 to 45 who had recovered from COVID-19. V and J are TRBV2 and TRBJ2-1; 9 bases align to TRBD2. The CDR3 sequence: CASRETSGSFNEQFF. The CDR3 region has the DNA TGTGCCAGCAGAGAGACTAGCGGATCTTTCAATGAGCAGTTCTTC.